These 32 T cell receptor beta chains originate from one sample sequenced in a study of T cell repertoires in cytomegalovirus infection. TCRdb passed the reads through MiXCR, listing each CDR3 protein once. The repertoire consists of approximately 200,000 distinct CDR3 sequences, with approximately 22% occurring once and the leading ten covering about 20%. The sequenced sample consisted of CD8+ T cells from PBMCs. These receptors were collected from a human donor in good health (CMV status not recorded). Some clones in this sample may be carry-over from other donors' samples.

This clonotype was found a few times. The V gene is TRBV19, the J gene TRBJ2-7; no definite D call. CDR1 is LNHDA, CDR2 SQIVND, per germline (reference sequence). V lost 5 bases and J 3 bases, leaving 14 bases between the germline ends. The CDR3 contains 14 residues. The CDR3 DNA reads TGTGCCAGTAGTGTTTCACATTCGAACTACGAGCAGTACTTC. Its translation is CASSVSHSNYEQYF.

This clonotype was counted between two and nine times. J is TRBJ1-3 and V is TRBV6-5; the D is unclear. The V end lost 6 bases, the J end lost 0 bases, and 12 bases lay between the germline ends. The CDR3 has 15 amino acids. CDR1 MNHEY and CDR2 SVGAGI come from the germline V gene. CDR3 nucleotides: TGTGCCAGCAGCCCGTACGGTCTCTCTGGAAACACCATATATTTT. This gives the protein CASSPYGLSGNTIYF.

The chain recombines TRBV29-1 with TRBJ2-3; 7 nucleotides line up with TRBD2. CDR3 length: 15 amino acids. Germline CDR1 and CDR2: SQVTM and ANQGSEA. The junction had 8 bases not matched to a gene; V was cut back by 1 base and J by 4 bases. The DNA for the CDR3 is TGCAGCGTTGAAGGGGTCGGGGGGAGGGCAGATACGCAGTATTTT. Translating it yields CSVEGVGGRADTQYF.

This clonotype was detected only once. The chain employs TRBV28 and TRBJ1-5; D might be TRBD1 (5 bases). Germline V gene sequence: CDR1 MDHEN, CDR2 SYDVKM. The CDR3 contains 16 residues. Trimming took 6 bases from V and 5 from J, leaving 20 bases between them. The CDR3 loop is CASSSGTLIGDQPQHF. In nucleotides, the CDR3 is TGTGCCAGCAGCTCCGGGACGCTCATTGGGGATCAGCCCCAGCATTTT.

CDR3 in DNA: TGCAGTGCTAGAGGGACAGGGGTCGAGCAGTACTTC. Translation gives CSARGTGVEQYF. V and J are TRBV20-1 and TRBJ2-7; 9 nucleotides agree with TRBD1. CDR3 size: 12 residues. Looked up from germline, CDR1 is DFQATT and CDR2 is SNEGSKA (reference sequence). V trimming: 1 base; J trimming: 6 bases; junction bases outside the gene matches: 1.

The chain couples TRBV14 to TRBJ1-1, with 8 bases fitting TRBD1. Germline V gives CDR1 SGHDN, CDR2 FVKESK. V shed 0 bases and J 6 bases; nucleotides not matched to a gene: 6. The CDR3 extends over 15 amino acids. The CDR3 DNA is TGTGCCAGCAGCCAAGAGACAGGGGTATTCGCTGAAGCTTTCTTT. Its translation is CASSQETGVFAEAFF.

As regards this clonotype: A single base separates this from a much larger clone, so it may be a read error. J is TRBJ2-2 and V is TRBV29-1; unclear D gene. The CDR3 consists of 14 residues. CDR1 and CDR2 from the germline V gene are SQVTM and ANQGSEA. Here the CDR3 DNA reads TGCAGCATTGAAAGGGAATGGAACACCGGGGAGCTGTTTTTT. Encoded protein: CSIEREWNTGELFF.

The chain carries TRBV7-2 and TRBJ2-3; D remains unclear. Trimming shortened V by 5 bases and J by 2 bases, and 11 bases separated the two germline ends. The V gene's germline CDR1 is SGHTA and CDR2 FQGNSA. This CDR3 is 14 amino acids long. The CDR3 nucleotides are TGTGCCAGCAGCCTAGACACGCTCACAGATACGCAGTATTTT. This translates into CASSLDTLTDTQYF. The variable domain in full, with the rest retrieved from reference TRBV7-2 and TRBJ2-3, is GAGVSQSPSNKVTEKGKDVELRCDPISGHTALYWYRQSLGQGLEFLIYFQGNSAPDKSGLPSDRFSAERTGGSVSTLTIQRTQQEDSAVYLCASSLDTLTDTQYFGPGTRLTVL.

Ten or more counts support this clonotype. The chain is built from TRBV7-3 and TRBJ2-7; D gene unclear. CDR1 is SGHTA, CDR2 FQGTGA, per germline. The V end lost 5 bases, the J end lost 2 bases, and 16 bases lay between the germline ends. The CDR3 is 15 amino acids. The CDR3, as DNA: TGTGCCAGCAGCCTATATGACGGATTAGCCTACGAGCAGTACTTC. Translating it yields CASSLYDGLAYEQYF. Full variable domain (remainder filled in from reference TRBV7-3 and TRBJ2-7): GAGVSQTPSNKVTEKGKYVELRCDPISGHTALYWYRQSLGQGPEFLIYFQGTGAADDSGLPNDRFFAVRPEGSVSTLKIQRTERGDSAVYLCASSLYDGLAYEQYFGPGTRLTVT.

This clonotype was found many times. The rearrangement links TRBV7-3 to TRBJ2-1; 7 bases fit TRBD2. J lost 5 bases, V lost 2 bases, and 6 bases had no gene match. The CDR3 has 15 amino acids. CDR1 and CDR2 from the germline V gene are SGHTA and FQGTGA. The CDR3 DNA sequence: TGTGCCAGCAGCTTAGGCGGGGGATTCAACAATGAGCAGTTCTTC. Translation: CASSLGGGFNNEQFF.

This clonotype was observed a few times. V is TRBV18 and J is TRBJ1-2; no reliable D call. The CDR3 runs 15 residues. Per germline, CDR1 KGHSH and CDR2 LQKENI. V was shortened by 0 bases and J by 3 bases, with 11 bases between the two germline ends. CDR3: CASSPPTVFDYGYTF. The CDR3 bases are TGTGCCAGCTCACCACCGACGGTTTTCGACTATGGCTACACCTTC.

This clonotype was counted at least ten times. The CDR3 sequence is CASSQDGAGGLFYNEQFF. The CDR3, as DNA: TGTGCCAGCAGCCAAGACGGTGCGGGGGGACTATTCTACAATGAGCAGTTCTTC. The chain uses TRBV14 and TRBJ2-1; 8 positions agree with TRBD2. Trimming removed 0 bases from V and 3 bases from J; junction bases left unmatched: 10. From germline, CDR1 is SGHDN and CDR2 FVKESK. The CDR3 is 18 residues long.

Turning to this clonotype: This may be a read error: a much more frequent sequence differs by one nucleotide. The V and J genes are TRBV7-6 and TRBJ1-1; D is unclear. The CDR3 is made up of 15 amino acids. Germline CDR1 reads SGHVS; CDR2 reads FNYEAQ. V was clipped by 5 bases and J by 10 bases, with 23 bases between them. DNA of the CDR3: TGTGCCAGCAGCCCCGGGCCCGGGGATGATGCTGTAGCTTTCTTT. Translation gives CASSPGPGDDAVAFF.

This clonotype was detected only a few times. The J gene is TRBJ2-1, the V gene TRBV7-6; possibly TRBD1 for D (6 bases). Trimming left V 3 bases short and J 5 bases short, with 8 bases between. The CDR3 totals 13 residues. The germline CDR1 and CDR2 sequences are SGHVS and FNYEAQ. CDR3 in DNA: TGTGCCAGCAGCTTCGGACAGAACAATGAGCAGTTCTTC. This gives the protein CASSFGQNNEQFF.

The J gene is TRBJ2-5, the V gene TRBV2; maybe TRBD2 (6 bases). The CDR3 totals 15 residues. V lost 3 bases and J 5 bases, leaving 16 bases between the germline ends. Germline loops: CDR1 SNHLY, CDR2 FYNNEI. The chain's CDR3 is CASSDGRGIQETQYF. CDR3 coding DNA: TGTGCCAGCAGTGATGGACGGGGGATCCAGGAGACCCAGTACTTC.

This clonotype appeared many times. J is TRBJ2-1 and V is TRBV13, with 8 bases aligning to TRBD2. Germline values: CDR1 PRHDT, CDR2 FYEKMQ (reference sequence). The CDR3 has 14 amino acids. Trimming took 4 bases from V and 5 from J; bases not matched to a gene: 4. The CDR3 region is CASSSDGGDNEQFF. The CDR3 nucleotides read TGTGCCAGCAGCTCCGACGGGGGGGACAATGAGCAGTTCTTC.

This clonotype was seen a few times. The genes are TRBV5-1 and TRBJ2-1; D call uncertain. V was clipped by 0 bases and J by 2 bases, with 9 bases between them. Germline V gene lookup returns CDR1 SGHRS and CDR2 YFSETQ. CDR3 length equals 15 residues. This CDR3 reads CASSLGGTTYNEQFF. The DNA of the CDR3 is TGCGCCAGCAGCTTGGGGGGAACCACCTACAATGAGCAGTTCTTC.

The count of this clonotype is one. This chain uses TRBV12-3 or TRBV12-4 with TRBJ2-2; D gene unclear. Trimming took off 5 bases at V and 7 bases at J, with 17 bases between the two ends. The length of the CDR3 is 15 residues. DNA for the CDR3: TGTGCCAGCAGTCCTACTACTTCAGGCGGCGGGGAGCTGTTTTTT. Its protein is CASSPTTSGGGELFF.

This clonotype was recorded at least ten times. This chain uses TRBV6-5 with TRBJ2-5; a weak D match, TRBD1 (6 bases). The CDR3 is 14 amino acids. Trimming cost V 0 bases and J 5 bases, with 10 bases left between them. CDR1 and CDR2 from the germline V gene are MNHEY and SVGAGI. In DNA, the CDR3 is TGTGCCAGCAGTTACTCAGGACAGATTGAGACCCAGTACTTC. As protein: CASSYSGQIETQYF.

This clonotype was observed a handful of times. The rearrangement joins TRBV7-3 to TRBJ2-2; no clear D gene. Per germline, CDR1 SGHTA and CDR2 FQGTGA. V was pared by 11 bases and J by 5 bases, with 3 bases between. This CDR3 has 9 residues. CDR3 nucleotides: TGTGCCCTAACCGGGGAGCTGTTTTTT. Protein: CALTGELFF.

This clonotype came up a few times. V usage is TRBV29-1 and J usage is TRBJ2-1; D remains unclear. The CDR3 is made up of 12 amino acids. The germline V gene has CDR1 SQVTM and CDR2 ANQGSEA. Deletions cut 4 bases from V and 3 bases from J, with 7 bases between. The CDR3 sequence is CSVVADYNEQFF. The CDR3 nucleotides read TGCAGCGTTGTTGCGGACTACAATGAGCAGTTCTTC.

The gene calls are TRBV20-1 and TRBJ2-1; 8 bases are shared with TRBD2. From germline, CDR1 is DFQATT and CDR2 SNEGSKA (reference sequence). Trimming cost V 3 bases and J 1 base; bases outside gene matches: 8. The CDR3 length is 16 residues. CDR3 in DNA: TGCAGTGCTAGTGGACTAGCACCAATGTCCTACAATGAGCAGTTCTTC. Translating it yields CSASGLAPMSYNEQFF.

The chain employs TRBV19 and TRBJ2-1, with D possibly TRBD2 on 6 matching bases. The length of the CDR3 is 13 residues. Germline V gene data show CDR1 as LNHDA and CDR2 as SQIVND (reference sequence). Trimming stripped 6 bases from V and 0 bases from J, with 6 bases between. CDR3 coding DNA: TGTGCCAGTAGCGGGAGCTCCTACAATGAGCAGTTCTTC. Translation gives CASSGSSYNEQFF.

This clonotype appeared many times. The V call is TRBV28, the J call TRBJ2-7, with 8 bases that match TRBD1. V shed 7 bases and J 5 bases; nucleotides not matched to a gene: 7. Germline V gene lookup returns CDR1 MDHEN and CDR2 SYDVKM. The CDR3 totals 13 residues. The CDR3 sequence is CASIRTGSNEQYF. CDR3 in DNA: TGTGCCAGCATTCGGACAGGGTCCAACGAGCAGTACTTC.

This clonotype was seen a handful of times. The chain couples TRBV24-1 to TRBJ2-2; no reliable D call. CDR3 size: 13 residues. Trimming removed 9 bases at V and 1 base at J, with 8 bases between. The germline CDR1 and CDR2 sequences are KGHDR and SFDVKD. The CDR3 nucleotides read TGTGCCACCCAACACCAGAACACCGGGGAGCTGTTTTTT. As protein: CATQHQNTGELFF.

The chain is built from TRBV30 and TRBJ1-5, with 8 nucleotides matching TRBD1. The germline V gene encodes CDR1 GTSNPN and CDR2 SVGIG (reference sequence). The junction had 2 bases not matched to a gene; V was cut back by 2 bases and J by 2 bases. The CDR3 covers 14 residues. CDR3 DNA: TGTGCCTGGAGTTTGGGACAGGGCAATCAGCCCCAGCATTTT. As protein: CAWSLGQGNQPQHF.

This clonotype was found a few times. The chain recombines TRBV6-5 with TRBJ1-6; no definite D call. Germline V CDR1 and CDR2: MNHEY, SVGAGI. The CDR3 length is 14 residues. The V end lost 8 bases, the J end lost 8 bases, and 16 bases lay between the germline ends. CDR3 bases: TGTGCCAGCCAGGACGGGGAATGGGATTCACCCCTCCACTTT. It translates to CASQDGEWDSPLHF.

This clonotype was seen a few times. The chain carries TRBV7-6 and TRBJ2-7; TRBD1 matches 8 bases. With 5 bases clipped from V and 5 bases from J, the junction kept 11 bases outside the gene matches. The CDR3 covers 15 residues. Germline V gene data show CDR1 as SGHVS and CDR2 as FNYEAQ. CDR3 nucleotide sequence: TGTGCCAGCAGCCAAACGACAGGGGCGAAGCACGAGCAGTACTTC. As protein: CASSQTTGAKHEQYF.

The V and J genes are TRBV2 and TRBJ2-3, with D perhaps TRBD1 (5 bases). The CDR3 length is 12 residues. CDR1 is SNHLY, CDR2 FYNNEI, per germline. V was cut by 9 bases and J by 5 bases, with 12 bases left in between. CDR3 sequence: CARTVKGDTQYF. DNA of the CDR3: TGTGCCAGGACAGTTAAAGGAGATACGCAGTATTTT.

This chain uses TRBV3-1 with TRBJ2-5; a possible D gene is TRBD2 (6 bases). Germline CDR1 LGHDT, CDR2 YNNKEL (reference sequence). V lost 4 bases and J 5 bases, leaving 17 bases between the germline ends. The CDR3 sequence is 15 residues long. DNA of the CDR3: TGTGCCAGCAGCCCAGTCCCTAGCGCCGGGGAGACCCAGTACTTC. Amino acid sequence: CASSPVPSAGETQYF.

Of note for this clonotype: This clone may be a read error of a much larger clone one base away. V is TRBV28 and J is TRBJ2-7; D gene unclear. Per germline, CDR1 MDHEN and CDR2 SYDVKM. Trimming left V 2 bases short and J 2 bases short, with 4 bases between. The CDR3 sequence is 12 residues long. Here the CDR3 DNA reads TGTGCCAGCAGTTTAGCCACCTACGAGCAGTACTTC. Its translation: CASSLATYEQYF.

Ten or more counts support this clonotype. The chain recombines TRBV12-3 or TRBV12-4 with TRBJ1-2, with TRBD1 matching 7 bases. With 4 bases clipped from V and 0 bases from J, the junction kept 8 bases outside the gene matches. This CDR3 has 16 amino acids. The CDR3 is CASSSAGTVPNYGYTF. Here the CDR3 DNA reads TGTGCCAGCAGTTCTGCTGGGACAGTCCCTAACTATGGCTACACCTTC.